This passage covers 16 T cell receptor beta chains from one sample sequenced in a study of blood T cell repertoires in COVID-19. This table comes from immunoSEQ multiplex PCR, and its TCRdb copy is limited to in-frame clones, with some not included. The sample records about 230,000 clones, 70% to 90% being singletons. Sequencing was carried out using PBMCs or T cells enriched from blood (not recorded which). These receptors were taken from a woman aged 40 to 55 with acute COVID-19.

V and J are TRBV19 and TRBJ2-5, with TRBD1 as a possible D gene (6 bases). Germline CDR1 LNHDA, CDR2 SQIVND (reference sequence). Trimming shortened V by 10 bases and J by 5 bases, and 17 bases separated the two germline ends. The CDR3 spans 13 residues. CDR3 DNA: TGTGCCACGAGACAGGATCCCTTTGAGACCCAGTACTTC. It codes for CATRQDPFETQYF.

This chain connects TRBV27 to TRBJ2-7; weak D call: TRBD1 (6 bases). Deletions cut 6 bases from V and 0 bases from J, with 12 bases between. Germline V gene sequence: CDR1 MNHEY, CDR2 SMNVEV (reference sequence). The CDR3 spans 14 residues. The CDR3 region has the DNA TGTGCCAGCAGAGATACAGGGAGCTCCTACGAGCAGTACGTC. This sequence encodes CASRDTGSSYEQYV.

The chain combines TRBV3-1 (or the pseudogene TRBV3-2) with TRBJ2-3, with a possible D match to TRBD2 (6 bases). Germline-derived CDR1 and CDR2 are LGHDT and YNNKEL (reference sequence). V shed 3 bases and J shed 5 bases, with 21 bases lying between them. The CDR3 has 17 amino acids. The CDR3 spells CASSQTPSRAGEDTQYF. CDR3 DNA: TGTGCCAGCAGCCAGACCCCCTCCCGAGCGGGTGAAGATACGCAGTATTTT.

This chain uses TRBV12-3 or TRBV12-4 with TRBJ2-3, with D hard to call. The CDR3 runs 12 residues. Trimming took off 6 bases at V and 5 bases at J, with 9 bases between the two ends. This chain's CDR3 is CASRSTQDTQYF. The CDR3 DNA reads TGTGCCAGCAGGTCGACTCAAGATACGCAGTATTTT.

The chain links TRBV9 to TRBJ2-6; 7 bases are a match to TRBD2. Germline loops: CDR1 SGDLS, CDR2 YYNGEE. The CDR3 totals 17 residues. Trimming at V came to 4 bases and at J to 1 base, leaving 8 bases not matched to a gene. CDR3 sequence: CASSTTREGSGANVLTF. CDR3 DNA sequence: TGTGCCAGCAGCACAACCAGGGAGGGGTCTGGGGCCAACGTCCTGACTTTC. Filled out from reference TRBV9 and TRBJ2-6, the complete variable domain reads DSGVTQTPKHLITATGQRVTLRCSPRSGDLSVYWYQQSLDQGLQFLIQYYNGEERAKGNILERFSAQQFPDLHSELNLSSLELGDSALYFCASSTTREGSGANVLTFGAGSRLTVL.

The rearrangement joins TRBV11-2 to TRBJ1-3; D is ambiguous. The length of the CDR3 is 11 residues. From germline, CDR1 is SGHAT and CDR2 FQNNGV. Trimming left V 5 bases short and J 8 bases short, with 7 bases between. The CDR3 coding sequence is TGTGCCAGCAGCCCCCGGGACACCATATATTTT. It translates to CASSPRDTIYF.

The chain carries TRBV30 and TRBJ2-3, with TRBD1 as a possible D gene (5 bases). Trimming stripped 0 bases from V and 1 base from J, with 8 bases between. Per the germline V gene, CDR1 is GTSNPN and CDR2 is SVGIG (reference sequence). The CDR3 length is 14 residues. This chain's CDR3 is CAWSVLQGTDTQYF. CDR3 bases: TGTGCCTGGAGTGTGTTACAGGGCACAGATACGCAGTATTTT.

This clone was detected only once. This chain links TRBV19 with TRBJ1-4; TRBD1 might be the D (5 bases). V was cut by 2 bases and J by 14 bases, with 15 bases left in between. Germline V gives CDR1 LNHDA, CDR2 SQIVND (reference sequence). The CDR3 spans 13 residues. CDR3: CASSIQGGYGLFF. The CDR3 coding sequence is TGTGCCAGTAGTATACAGGGAGGGTATGGGCTGTTTTTT.

The chain links TRBV5-6 to TRBJ1-5; 10 nucleotides align to TRBD1. The CDR3 has 16 residues. With 4 bases clipped from V and 6 bases from J, the junction kept 10 bases outside the gene matches. From germline, CDR1 is SGHDT and CDR2 YYEEEE. In DNA form, the CDR3 reads TGTGCCAGCAGCCGCGGGACAGGGGAGGAAGGTCAGCCCCAGCATTTT. It codes for CASSRGTGEEGQPQHF.

V is TRBV3-1 (or the pseudogene TRBV3-2) and J is TRBJ2-1, with 7 nucleotides matching TRBD2. CDR1 LGHDT and CDR2 YNNKEL come from the germline V gene (reference sequence). V lost 4 bases and J lost 8; bases outside the gene matches: 8. The CDR3 extends over 14 amino acids. The CDR3 sequence: CASSPRGVQDEQFF. The DNA for the CDR3 is TGTGCCAGCAGCCCCCGGGGGGTTCAGGATGAGCAGTTCTTC.

The rearrangement uses TRBV25-1 and TRBJ1-1, with D tentatively TRBD1 (5 bases). This CDR3 contains 14 residues. The V gene lost 4 bases and the J gene lost 1 base, with 10 bases spanning the gap. Germline V gene data show CDR1 as MGHDK and CDR2 as SYGVNS. The CDR3 DNA reads TGTGCCAGCAGTGGGACAATCGGGAACACTGAAGCTTTCTTT. Translation gives CASSGTIGNTEAFF.

The chain uses TRBV6-5 and TRBJ1-4, with 8 bases aligning to TRBD1. With 2 bases clipped from V and 7 bases from J, the junction kept 6 bases outside the gene matches. Germline CDR1 is MNHEY and CDR2 is SVGAGI. This CDR3 has 15 residues. CDR3 protein: CASSYADRVGEKLFF. CDR3 in DNA: TGTGCCAGCAGTTACGCGGACAGGGTGGGTGAAAAACTGTTTTTT.

The chain is built from TRBV28 and TRBJ2-3, with 8 bases aligning to TRBD2. The CDR3 length is 14 residues. V was clipped by 6 bases and J by 5 bases; unmatched bases: 7. Per germline, CDR1 MDHEN and CDR2 SYDVKM. The CDR3 loop is CASSLSGTRDTQYF. The DNA for the CDR3 is TGTGCCAGCAGCCTGAGCGGGACTAGAGATACGCAGTATTTT.

This clone is a singleton in its sample. The chain links TRBV9 to TRBJ1-2; 7 bases fit TRBD1. With V trimmed by 4 bases and J by 5 bases, 11 bases remained unmatched. The CDR3 is 15 amino acids. Looked up from germline, CDR1 is SGDLS and CDR2 is YYNGEE. The CDR3 DNA is TGTGCCAGCAGCTCTAGGGAGACAGGGAGGTATGGCTACACCTTC. Translation: CASSSRETGRYGYTF.

This chain joins TRBV5-1 and TRBJ1-1; the D gene is possibly TRBD1 (6 bases). In germline, CDR1 is SGHRS, CDR2 YFSETQ. V was cut by 4 bases and J by 7 bases, with 14 bases left in between. The CDR3 sequence is 13 residues long. The CDR3 loop reads CASSPTGYGEAFF. In nucleotides, the CDR3 is TGCGCCAGCAGCCCTACAGGGTATGGTGAAGCTTTCTTT. The variable domain in full, completed from reference TRBV5-1 and TRBJ1-1, reads KAGVTQTPRYLIKTRGQQVTLSCSPISGHRSVSWYQQTPGQGLQFLFEYFSETQRNKGNFPGRFSGRQFSNSRSEMNVSTLELGDSALYLCASSPTGYGEAFFGQGTRLTVV.

V is TRBV28 and J is TRBJ2-2; tentatively, D is TRBD2 (5 bases). This CDR3 is built from 17 residues. Germline CDR1 reads MDHEN; CDR2 reads SYDVKM. The V end lost 7 bases, the J end lost 0 bases, and 18 bases lay between the germline ends. CDR3 coding DNA: TGTGCCAGCAAACCTCCCCGATGGGGAGCGAACACCGGGGAGCTGTTTTTT. Translated, it gives CASKPPRWGANTGELFF.